The rows below give T cell receptor beta chains drawn from one sample of a study of CD8 T cells in Susac syndrome. TCRdb recomputed calls from the immunoSEQ multiplex PCR reads with MiXCR, one row per CDR3 protein. The sample shows around 80,000 distinct CDR3 sequences, approximately 94% of them seen only once. Sequenced input: CD8+ T cells from PBMCs. These receptors came from a human donor with Susac syndrome. Each CDR3 is given with its conserved first and last residue. A D gene is named only where the DNA matches it firmly. The size field is filled for only some rows; it gives once, few, many or a size class.

d_call,v_call,j_call,clone_size,cdr3_aa,cdr3_nt
TRBD1,TRBV5-8,TRBJ1-2,once,CASAGGFRNYGYTF,TGTGCCAGCGCAGGGGGTTTCAGAAACTATGGCTACACCTTC
TRBD1,TRBV10-3,TRBJ1-2,-,CAISESLGQGRNYGYTF,TGTGCCATCAGTGAGTCGCTCGGACAGGGGAGGAACTATGGCTACACCTTC
-,TRBV18,TRBJ2-2,-,CASSPFPGIRATGELFF,TGTGCCAGCTCACCATTCCCGGGGATTCGAGCGACCGGGGAGCTGTTTTTT
-,TRBV19,TRBJ2-1,-,CASSIDGIDRGRGHNEQFF,TGTGCCAGTAGTATAGACGGGATCGACCGGGGCCGGGGACACAATGAGCAGTTCTTC
-,TRBV11-3,TRBJ1-5,-,CASSIRSGDNQPQHF,TGTGCCAGCAGCATCCGGAGCGGGGACAATCAGCCCCAGCATTTT
TRBD1,TRBV7-9,TRBJ2-7,-,CASSFPGQGGYEQYF,TGTGCCAGCAGCTTCCCGGGACAGGGGGGATACGAGCAGTACTTC
-,TRBV7-9,TRBJ2-7,-,CASSPPGGPYEQYF,TGTGCCAGCAGCCCGCCAGGAGGGCCCTACGAGCAGTACTTC
-,TRBV5-4,TRBJ2-1,-,CASSLVMYSPDNEQFF,TGTGCCAGCAGCTTGGTAATGTACTCCCCCGACAATGAGCAGTTCTTC
TRBD1,TRBV7-3,TRBJ1-4,-,CASSRHRGASEKLFF,TGTGCCAGCAGCAGACACAGGGGGGCGAGCGAAAAACTGTTTTTT
TRBD1,TRBV20-1,TRBJ2-7,-,CSASHRDSLYEQYF,TGCAGTGCTAGTCACCGGGACAGTCTATACGAGCAGTACTTC
-,TRBV11-2,TRBJ2-7,-,CASSPGKVAYEQYF,TGTGCCAGCAGCCCCGGGAAGGTTGCCTACGAGCAGTACTTC
-,TRBV19,TRBJ1-1,-,CASTRNTEAFF,TGTGCCAGTACTAGGAACACTGAAGCTTTCTTT
-,TRBV6-5,TRBJ2-2,-,CASSLSAGELFF,TGTGCCAGCAGTTTAAGCGCCGGGGAGCTGTTTTTT
-,TRBV20-1,TRBJ1-3,-,CSAYLTGFGNTIYF,TGCAGTGCCTACCTGACAGGTTTTGGAAACACCATATATTTT
-,TRBV12-5,TRBJ2-1,-,CASGLVGDGEQFF,TGTGCTAGTGGTTTGGTCGGGGACGGTGAGCAGTTCTTC
-,TRBV6-4,TRBJ2-3,-,CASSDGGSPTDTQYF,TGTGCCAGCAGTGACGGGGGGTCCCCGACAGATACGCAGTATTTT
-,TRBV4-3,TRBJ2-1,-,CASSQDRTSSYNEQFF,TGCGCCAGCAGCCAAGATCGGACCTCCTCCTACAATGAGCAGTTCTTC
-,TRBV27,TRBJ1-5,-,CASSPSAGEKPQPQHF,TGTGCCAGCAGCCCTTCTGCAGGGGAAAAGCCTCAGCCCCAGCATTTT
-,TRBV7-8,TRBJ2-1,-,CASSLGVRGQFF,TGTGCCAGCAGCTTAGGGGTACGGGGCCAGTTCTTC
-,TRBV11-2,TRBJ2-1,-,CASSISTGFTYNEQFF,TGTGCCAGCAGTATAAGTACAGGGTTCACCTACAATGAGCAGTTCTTC
TRBD2,TRBV7-8,TRBJ2-1,-,CASSSPAGGHNEQFF,TGTGCCAGCAGCTCCCCGGCGGGGGGGCACAATGAGCAGTTCTTC
-,TRBV20-1,TRBJ1-5,-,CSARGGSIQPQHF,TGCAGTGCTAGAGGGGGTTCGATCCAGCCCCAGCATTTT
-,TRBV5-1,TRBJ2-3,-,CASSRTETDTQYF,TGCGCCAGCTCCCGGACCGAGACAGATACGCAGTATTTT
-,TRBV12-3/TRBV12-4,TRBJ2-6,-,CASLSGANVLTF,TGTGCCAGTCTCTCTGGGGCCAACGTCCTGACTTTC
TRBD1,TRBV29-1,TRBJ1-3,-,CSVVQGIGNTIYF,TGCAGCGTGGTACAGGGGATTGGAAACACCATATATTTT
-,TRBV19,TRBJ2-2,-,CASIGGELFF,TGTGCCAGTATTGGCGGGGAGCTGTTTTTT
-,TRBV6-1,TRBJ2-5,-,CASSVELGSPETQYF,TGTGCCAGCAGTGTCGAGTTAGGATCGCCAGAGACCCAGTACTTC
TRBD2,TRBV9,TRBJ2-1,-,CASSVELAGLNEQFF,TGTGCCAGCAGCGTAGAACTAGCGGGGCTTAATGAGCAGTTCTTC
-,TRBV12-3/TRBV12-4,TRBJ1-5,-,CASSLGSRQPQHF,TGTGCCAGCAGTTTAGGGTCCCGACAGCCCCAGCATTTT
-,TRBV19,TRBJ2-1,-,CASREGWGAKEQFF,TGTGCCAGTAGAGAAGGTTGGGGGGCTAAGGAGCAGTTCTTC
TRBD1,TRBV4-1,TRBJ2-7,-,CASRQGAENEQYF,TGCGCCAGCAGACAGGGGGCGGAAAACGAGCAGTACTTC
-,TRBV29-1,TRBJ2-1,-,CSVEDRGATWNEQFF,TGCAGCGTTGAAGATAGGGGCGCAACCTGGAATGAGCAGTTCTTC
-,TRBV7-9,TRBJ2-3,-,CASSSPRVNTDTQYF,TGTGCCAGCAGCTCGCCCAGGGTGAATACAGATACGCAGTATTTT
-,TRBV7-9,TRBJ2-3,-,CASSFGQSTSTDTQYF,TGTGCCAGCAGCTTCGGGCAGTCTACTAGCACAGATACGCAGTATTTT
-,TRBV7-9,TRBJ2-7,-,CASSLWQPNSYEQYF,TGTGCCAGCAGCTTATGGCAGCCTAACTCCTACGAGCAGTACTTC
-,TRBV12-2,TRBJ2-7,-,CASRYPHGEGHEQYF,TGTGCAAGTCGCTACCCCCATGGGGAAGGCCACGAGCAGTACTTC